This TCR beta chain was captured in a study of shared clonotypes between healthy human individuals. Overall study results and limits: Some naive CD4 clonotypes, roughly 4.7%, turned up in common across a handful of donors.

Each cell subset's genomic DNA was divided evenly among several immunoSEQ plates. Data came from immunoSEQ multiplex PCR; TCRdb stores just in-frame clones and leaves some out. The table shows about 1.5 million clones, with under 99% occurring only once. Comments on this clone: Its target is not known.

CDR1 is KGHSH, CDR2 LQKENI, per germline. The CDR3 runs to 13 residues. V was pared by 5 bases and J by 6 bases, with 3 bases of the junction left unmatched. The J gene is TRBJ2-1, the V gene TRBV18; 8 bases are shared with TRBD2. The origin of this receptor is a man aged 25-40 years in good health. The specimen was naive CD4+ T cells sorted from blood. The subset was: CD45RA+ positively selected. The CDR3 spells CASSAGLVNEQFF. The CDR3 coding sequence is TGTGCCAGCTCAGCGGGACTAGTCAATGAGCAGTTCTTC.